The entry below describes one T cell receptor (beta chain). Authors' analysis steps: The authors estimated nucleated cell counts from reference gene primer amplification. Assay used: immunoSEQ multiplex PCR; TCRdb lists only in-frame clones, some missing. V, J and clone size were drawn from that table, and D and trimming were deduced from the DNA. The sample lists about 140,000 clones, about four fifths seen once, with roughly 8% in the top ten. CDR1 and CDR2 from the germline V gene are MNHEY and SVGAGI. The CDR3 covers 16 residues. J lost 5 bases, V lost 4 bases, and 6 bases had no gene match. The sample originates from a study of blood T cell repertoires in COVID-19. Across the whole study: COVID-19 samples from acute and convalescent phases originated in the United States, Italy and Spain. T cells, B-cell-depleted T cells, or PBMCs provided the cDNA or gDNA that served as material.

This chain uses TRBV6-5 with TRBJ2-7, with TRBD2 matching over 15 bases. The TCR originated in a human donor in a cohort sampled during active COVID-19. The sequenced material came from peripheral blood. The CDR3 is CASSFRTSGGAHEQYF. The CDR3 coding sequence is TGTGCCAGCAGTTTCCGGACTAGCGGGGGGGCCCACGAGCAGTACTTC.